One and the same sample provided the 17 T cell receptor beta chains below, sequenced in a study of blood T cells in healthy people across ages. The second PCR ran roughly 6 to 11 cycles with a sample-barcoded 5' primer and J-beta primers. TCRdb used MiXCR to reprocess the 5' RACE reads, holding one entry per CDR3 protein. The sample consists of about 640,000 distinct CDR3 sequences, 58% of them appearing once. Sequencing used blood. Receptors originate from a man in his sixties in good health.

There are a few counts of this clonotype. The chain is built from TRBV20-1 and TRBJ1-2; D unclear. The germline CDR1 and CDR2 sequences are DFQATT and SNEGSKA (reference sequence). Trimming stripped 4 bases from V and 2 bases from J, with 14 bases between. The CDR3 is made up of 14 amino acids. Here the CDR3 DNA reads TGCAGTGCTATCCGGCGGAGAGTGAACTATGGCTACACCTTC. This gives the protein CSAIRRRVNYGYTF.

V gene TRBV2 combines with J gene TRBJ2-6; the D gene is possibly TRBD1 (5 bases). The CDR3 runs 17 residues. With 6 bases removed from V and 0 bases from J, the gap between germline ends came to 15 bases. CDR1 is SNHLY, CDR2 FYNNEI, per germline. CDR3 residues: CASRETATFSGANVLTF. The DNA of the CDR3 is TGTGCCAGCAGGGAGACAGCTACCTTCTCTGGGGCCAACGTCCTGACTTTC.

The chain is built from TRBV12-3 or TRBV12-4 and TRBJ2-3; a weak D match, TRBD1 (6 bases). Trimming left V 6 bases short and J 2 bases short, with 15 bases between. The CDR3 sequence is 15 residues long. The CDR3 is CASSLGSGVTDTQYF. The CDR3 bases are TGTGCCAGCAGCCTAGGGTCAGGGGTCACAGATACGCAGTATTTT.

V gene TRBV12-3 or TRBV12-4 combines with J gene TRBJ2-7; D is possibly TRBD2 (7 bases). The CDR3 is 15 residues long. The V gene lost 2 bases and the J gene lost 4 bases, with 15 bases spanning the gap. CDR3 nucleotide sequence: TGTGCCAGCAGTTTAAGTGGGGGGGCCGAATACGAGCAGTACTTC. This sequence encodes CASSLSGGAEYEQYF.

This clonotype was counted a single time. The genes are TRBV10-1 and TRBJ1-1, with a possible D match to TRBD1 (5 bases). The V end lost 11 bases, the J end lost 3 bases, and 16 bases lay between the germline ends. Germline CDR1 reads WNHNN; CDR2 reads SYGVQD (reference sequence). The CDR3 spans 13 residues. CDR3 coding DNA: TGCGCCTGTTCTAGGGACGTCGACACTGAAGCTTTCTTT. This gives the protein CACSRDVDTEAFF.

The V gene is TRBV28, the J gene TRBJ2-3; unclear D gene. Trimming took off 8 bases at V and 4 bases at J, with 7 bases between the two ends. In germline, CDR1 is MDHEN, CDR2 SYDVKM. The CDR3 extends over 11 amino acids. The CDR3 DNA sequence: TGTGCCAGCCCCAGTGCAGATACGCAGTATTTT. This codes for CASPSADTQYF.

The chain uses TRBV20-1 and TRBJ2-7; D remains ambiguous. Germline lookup yields CDR1 DFQATT and CDR2 SNEGSKA (reference sequence). V was clipped by 1 base and J by 0 bases, with 10 bases between them. The CDR3 spans 14 residues. The CDR3 DNA sequence: TGCAGTGCTAGAGGACGAGCGAGCTCCTACGAGCAGTACTTC. Protein sequence: CSARGRASSYEQYF.

This clonotype has only a few counts. CDR3 coding DNA: TGTGCCACCAGTGATTCAGACAGGGGCTTGGGACAGCCCCAGCATTTT. It encodes CATSDSDRGLGQPQHF. This chain uses TRBV24-1 with TRBJ1-5; 8 nucleotides agree with TRBD1. Germline V gene sequence: CDR1 KGHDR, CDR2 SFDVKD. The CDR3 runs 16 residues. Losses at the gene ends were 2 bases for V and 7 bases for J; bases not matched to a gene: 9.

The rearrangement uses TRBV3-1 and TRBJ1-1, with D uncertain. The germline V and J ends were trimmed by 1 base and 4 bases, with 10 bases remaining between them. CDR3 length: 14 residues. Germline assignment: CDR1 LGHDT and CDR2 YNNKEL (reference sequence). CDR3 amino acids: CASSQVGGFTEAFF. The DNA of the CDR3 is TGTGCCAGCAGCCAAGTAGGTGGGTTCACTGAAGCTTTCTTT.

The chain has TRBV4-1 and TRBJ1-2; 9 bases line up with TRBD1. This CDR3 contains 16 residues. J was trimmed by 4 bases and V by 2 bases; bases with no gene match: 8. Germline CDR1 reads MGHRA; CDR2 reads YSYEKL. The CDR3 DNA reads TGCGCCAGCAGCCAATCACAGGGGGCGCTGTCCTATGGCTACACCTTC. This codes for CASSQSQGALSYGYTF.

This clonotype was observed a handful of times. The DNA for the CDR3 is TGTGCCATCAGTAGGACAGGGGGGTACCAAGAGACCCAGTACTTC. Translating gives CAISRTGGYQETQYF. V gene TRBV10-3 combines with J gene TRBJ2-5; 10 nucleotides align to TRBD1. The V gene's germline CDR1 is ENHRY and CDR2 SYGVKD. The ends lost 5 bases at V and 0 bases at J; junction bases unmatched: 3. The CDR3 is made up of 15 amino acids.

This clonotype was observed at least ten times. V usage is TRBV7-2 and J usage is TRBJ2-5; tentatively, D is TRBD2 (5 bases). Per the germline V gene, CDR1 is SGHTA and CDR2 is FQGNSA. The V gene lost 7 bases and the J gene lost 2 bases, with 14 bases spanning the gap. The CDR3 runs to 14 residues. CDR3: CASTPRPGQETQYF. CDR3 sequence (DNA): TGTGCCAGCACCCCCCGGCCGGGACAAGAGACCCAGTACTTC. The variable domain in full, completed from reference TRBV7-2 and TRBJ2-5, reads GAGVSQSPSNKVTEKGKDVELRCDPISGHTALYWYRQSLGQGLEFLIYFQGNSAPDKSGLPSDRFSAERTGGSVSTLTIQRTQQEDSAVYLCASTPRPGQETQYFGPGTRLLVL.

This clonotype was detected a few times. This chain joins TRBV6-2 or TRBV6-3 and TRBJ2-7; 7 nucleotides align to TRBD1. In germline, CDR1 is MNHEY, CDR2 SVGEGT. The CDR3 length is 12 residues. Germline trimming cut 4 bases from V and 3 bases from J; bases unmatched to any gene: 0. The CDR3 DNA reads TGTGCCAGCAGTTGGGACAGCTACGAGCAGTACTTC. This sequence encodes CASSWDSYEQYF.

The chain links TRBV4-1 to TRBJ2-3; TRBD2 matches 11 bases. The CDR3 consists of 16 residues. Trimming cost V 1 base and J 6 bases; bases outside gene matches: 6. Germline-derived CDR1 and CDR2 are MGHRA and YSYEKL. This chain's CDR3 is CASSQGISGGADTQYF. In DNA, the CDR3 is TGCGCCAGCAGCCAAGGTATTAGCGGGGGGGCGGATACGCAGTATTTT.

The rearrangement joins TRBV7-8 to TRBJ2-7, with TRBD2 matching 10 bases. Per germline, CDR1 SGHVS and CDR2 FQNEAQ. The CDR3 contains 16 residues. Germline trimming cut 5 bases from V and 1 base from J; bases unmatched to any gene: 8. In DNA form, the CDR3 reads TGTGCCAGCAGCGCCAGGGCTAGCGGGGGATCCTACGAGCAGTACTTC. Translated, it gives CASSARASGGSYEQYF. The full variable domain, with the rest looked up from reference TRBV7-8 and TRBJ2-7, is GAGVSQSPRYKVAKRGQDVALRCDPISGHVSLFWYQQALGQGPEFLTYFQNEAQLDKSGLPSDRFFAERPEGSVSTLKIQRTQQEDSAVYLCASSARASGGSYEQYFGPGTRLTVT.

The chain couples TRBV12-3 or TRBV12-4 to TRBJ1-1; D unclear. The CDR3 runs to 13 residues. Trimming pared 5 bases from V and 8 bases from J, leaving 15 bases between. The CDR3 spells CASSRTNGAEAFF. CDR3 nucleotide sequence: TGTGCCAGCAGTCGCACCAACGGCGCCGAAGCTTTCTTT.

This clonotype was recorded at least ten times. This may stem from a read error, because a much larger clone lies one nucleotide away. The chain employs TRBV29-1 and TRBJ2-1; D is possibly TRBD2 (7 bases). CDR3 length: 21 residues. V was clipped by 5 bases and J by 1 base, with 33 bases between them. The germline CDR1 and CDR2 sequences are SQVTM and ANQGSEA. CDR3 in amino acids: CSVRRSEVLGGIRGSYNEQFF. The CDR3 coding sequence is TGCAGCGTTAGAAGGAGTGAGGTGTTGGGGGGGATAAGGGGGTCCTACAATGAGCAGTTCTTC.